This paragraph covers one TCR beta chain sequence. This specimen belongs to a study of identical twins. CDR3 length: 15 residues. V shed 5 bases and J 5 bases; nucleotides not matched to a gene: 11. Germline V lookup: CDR1 LGHNA, CDR2 YNFKEQ. TCRdb analysed the 5' RACE reads with MiXCR anew, one entry per CDR3 protein. The sample has around 230,000 distinct CDR3 sequences; 5.5% to 7.5% are singletons. The same data also went into a second study, on T cells expressing NK-cell markers.

The chain carries TRBV4-2 and TRBJ2-7, with TRBD2 identical over 8 bases. This clonotype originated in a woman between 18 and 30 years old in good health. Sequencing was carried out using CD8+ T cells sorted from blood. The CDR3 spells CASSTIVLAGDEQYF. The DNA of the CDR3 is TGTGCCAGCAGCACCATTGTTCTAGCGGGTGACGAGCAGTACTTC.